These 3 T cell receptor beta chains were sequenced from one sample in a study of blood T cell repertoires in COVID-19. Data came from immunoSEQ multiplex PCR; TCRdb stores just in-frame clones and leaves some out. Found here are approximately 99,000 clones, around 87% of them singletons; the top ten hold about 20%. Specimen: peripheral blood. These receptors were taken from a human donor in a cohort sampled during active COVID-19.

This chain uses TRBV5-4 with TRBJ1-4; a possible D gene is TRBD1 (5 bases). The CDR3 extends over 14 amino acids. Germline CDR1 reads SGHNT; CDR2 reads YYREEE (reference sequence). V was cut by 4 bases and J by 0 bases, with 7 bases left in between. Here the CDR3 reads CASSRQTTNEKLFF. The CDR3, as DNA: TGTGCCAGCAGCCGACAGACAACTAATGAAAAACTGTTTTTT.

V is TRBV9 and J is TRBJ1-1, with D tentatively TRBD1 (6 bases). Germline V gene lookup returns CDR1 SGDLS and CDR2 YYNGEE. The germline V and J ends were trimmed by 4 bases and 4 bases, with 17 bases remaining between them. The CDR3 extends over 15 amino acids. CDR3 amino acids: CASSRSTDRPTEAFF. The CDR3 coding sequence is TGTGCCAGCAGCAGGAGCACCGACAGGCCCACTGAAGCTTTCTTT.

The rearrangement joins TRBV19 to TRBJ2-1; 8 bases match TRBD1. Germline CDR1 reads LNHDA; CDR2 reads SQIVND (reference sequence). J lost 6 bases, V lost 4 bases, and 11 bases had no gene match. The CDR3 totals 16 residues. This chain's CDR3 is CASSNQDRAVVNEQFF. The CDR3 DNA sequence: TGTGCCAGTAGTAACCAGGACAGGGCGGTCGTCAATGAGCAGTTCTTC.